The entry below gives a single T cell receptor (beta chain) sequence along with its context. This clonotype appeared many times. What this receptor recognizes is not known. Per-base qualities were not stored, and no clone one base away is much larger. The source of the sample is a study of regulatory T cells in long-lasting Graves disease (dated by TCRdb to the early 2020s). For the wider study: Persistent Graves' disease was defined as persistently positive TSH receptor autoantibodies together with antithyroid drug treatment for over 5 years. Persistent Graves' disease patients were compared with newly diagnosed Graves' disease patients by peripheral blood TCR sequencing and RNA sequencing. The study was conducted in China and was registered as a clinical trial. TCR sequencing covered some 13 persistent and roughly 20 newly diagnosed Graves' disease patients, around 33 samples in total. Persistent Graves' disease patients in the clinical cohort had taken antithyroid drugs for approximately 10 years on average. Paper-wide results and their limitations: Lower TCR Shannon entropy and fewer highly expanded clones were observed in persistent Graves' disease patients than in newly diagnosed patients, which suggested clonal expansion. TRBV28, TRBJ1-2 and TRBJ2-5 were preferentially used in persistent disease, while TRBV20-1 and TRBJ2-1 were favored in newly diagnosed disease. Sequencing and analysis were restricted to the TCR beta chain. The authors acknowledged the small sample size as a limitation that may reduce accuracy. The study examined only peripheral blood because the primary lesion, thyroid tissue, could not be accessed. More public clonotypes were shared among persistent patients (approximately 3,000) than among newly diagnosed patients (just under 1,000).

The germline V gene sets CDR1 to MDHEN and CDR2 to SYDVKM. The CDR3 starts with the cysteine, ends with the phenylalanine, and has 16 residues. This entry keeps only the CDR3 DNA: 48 bases, framed from base 1. Cut back by 3 bases and 3 bases, the V and J ends lie 12 bases apart. Library preparation employed multiplex PCR. Reads for this sample came from an Illumina HiSeq 4000. CDR3 regions were amplified by Arm-PCR with iRepertoire HTBI primers to construct TCR beta libraries. Gel purification was performed on PCR products prior to sequencing. In the authors' own workflow: Gene usage analysis of CDR3 amino acid clonotypes relied on the roughly 60 TRBV and around 14 TRBJ segments identified across samples. Filtered high-quality paired reads were merged into contigs using COPE and FqMerger. BLAST was used to align contigs to IMGT TRBV, TRBD and TRBJ reference genes, and CDR3 was defined according to IMGT. Any clonotype with a frequency above 0.1% was counted as a highly expanded clone. Shannon entropy was used to measure repertoire diversity, and the Gini coefficient was used to measure V-J evenness. A clonotype was considered public if more than one individual shared it. The public reads were run again by TCRdb, first through fastp at Q25 and then through MiXCR, and only productive beta chains were kept. Each entry is one CDR3 protein sequence, shown with its most common DNA and genes. The V and J calls here are based on TCRdb, not the publication. The sample table contains some 450,000 distinct CDR3 sequences; only one count was recorded for 20% to 30% of them. The ten top clones hold roughly 26% of the sample.

The sample's time point label, in plain terms: persistent/refractory GD, antithyroid drugs over 5 years with positive TRAb. For both TCR sequencing and RNA sequencing, RNA was extracted from PBMCs in TRIzol. The diagnosis of Graves' disease followed American Thyroid Association guidelines. Recruitment of patients was carried out at an endocrinology department in Xi'an, China. Each patient gave 7.5 to 10 milliliters of peripheral blood, collected in an EDTA anticoagulant tube. Ficoll Paque Plus density gradient separation was used to isolate PBMCs, and no further T cell sorting was performed. An Agilent 2100 Bioanalyzer and agarose gel were used to check RNA quality, and a NanoDrop 2000 was used to measure RNA concentration.

The chain was built from TRBV28 and TRBJ1-6; TRBD1 might be the D gene, on 5 matching bases. Material: peripheral blood mononuclear cells (PBMCs), obtained when the disease was refractory, from a patient treated with antithyroid drugs. The clonotype was recovered from a female donor with Graves disease. The nucleotide sequence is TGTGCCAGCAGTTTGTCTCGAGACAGCTATAATTCACCCCTCCACTTT. Its product reads: CASSLSRDSYNSPLHF.